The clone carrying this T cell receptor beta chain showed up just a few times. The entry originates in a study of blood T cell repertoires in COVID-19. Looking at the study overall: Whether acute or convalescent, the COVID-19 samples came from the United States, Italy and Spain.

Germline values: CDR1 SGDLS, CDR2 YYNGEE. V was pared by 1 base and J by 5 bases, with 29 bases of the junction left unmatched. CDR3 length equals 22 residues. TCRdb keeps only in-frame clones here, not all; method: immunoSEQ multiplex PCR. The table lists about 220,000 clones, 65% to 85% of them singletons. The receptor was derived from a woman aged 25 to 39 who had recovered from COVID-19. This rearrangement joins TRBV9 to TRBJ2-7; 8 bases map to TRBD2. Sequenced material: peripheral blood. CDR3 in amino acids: CASSVLAPQKDRKAGDVDEQYF. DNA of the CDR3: TGTGCCAGCAGCGTATTGGCCCCGCAGAAAGACCGAAAAGCGGGAGACGTCGACGAGCAGTACTTC.